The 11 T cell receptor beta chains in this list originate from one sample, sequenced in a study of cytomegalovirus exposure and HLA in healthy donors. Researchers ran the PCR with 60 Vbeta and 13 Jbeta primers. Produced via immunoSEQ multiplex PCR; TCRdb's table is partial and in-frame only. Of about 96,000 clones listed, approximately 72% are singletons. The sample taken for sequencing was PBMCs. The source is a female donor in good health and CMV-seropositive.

In DNA form, the CDR3 reads TGTGCCTGGACTCGGAGCCTCGGGGAGACCCAGTACTTC. Encoded protein: CAWTRSLGETQYF. The chain employs TRBV30 and TRBJ2-5; D is undetermined. Trimming pared 4 bases from V and 5 bases from J, leaving 14 bases between. The CDR3 contains 13 residues. The germline CDR1 and CDR2 sequences are GTSNPN and SVGIG (reference sequence).

The CDR3 is CASSEAGASYNEQFF. The CDR3 DNA is TGTGCCAGCAGCGAGGCGGGAGCTTCCTACAATGAGCAGTTCTTC. The chain couples TRBV9 to TRBJ2-1; TRBD2 aligns across 7 bases. The V gene's germline CDR1 is SGDLS and CDR2 YYNGEE. The CDR3 contains 15 residues. Losses at the gene ends were 3 bases for V and 1 base for J; bases not matched to a gene: 4.

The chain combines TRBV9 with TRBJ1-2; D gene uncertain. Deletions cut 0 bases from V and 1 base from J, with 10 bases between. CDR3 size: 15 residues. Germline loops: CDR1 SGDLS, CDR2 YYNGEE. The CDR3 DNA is TGTGCCAGCAGCGTAGATCCGGGGAGTAACTATGGCTACACCTTC. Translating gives CASSVDPGSNYGYTF.

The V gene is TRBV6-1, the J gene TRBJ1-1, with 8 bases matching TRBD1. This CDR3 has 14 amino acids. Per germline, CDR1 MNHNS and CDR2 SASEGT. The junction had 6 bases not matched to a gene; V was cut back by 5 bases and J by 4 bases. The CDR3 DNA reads TGTGCCAGCAGTTTGACAGGGGAGTTCACTGAAGCTTTCTTT. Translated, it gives CASSLTGEFTEAFF.

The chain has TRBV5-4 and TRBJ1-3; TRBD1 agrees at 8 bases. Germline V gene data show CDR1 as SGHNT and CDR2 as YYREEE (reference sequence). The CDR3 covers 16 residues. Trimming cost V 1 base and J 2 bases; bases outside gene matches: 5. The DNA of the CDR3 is TGTGCCAGCAGCTTGTGGACAGGGCAGACTGGAAACACCATATATTTT. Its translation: CASSLWTGQTGNTIYF.

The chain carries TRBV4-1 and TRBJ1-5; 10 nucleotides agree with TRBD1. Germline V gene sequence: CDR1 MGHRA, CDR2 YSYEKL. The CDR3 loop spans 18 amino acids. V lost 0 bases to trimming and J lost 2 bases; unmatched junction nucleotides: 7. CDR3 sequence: CASSQEFATGGRNQPQHF. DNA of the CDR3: TGCGCCAGCAGCCAAGAATTCGCGACAGGGGGCCGCAATCAGCCCCAGCATTTT.

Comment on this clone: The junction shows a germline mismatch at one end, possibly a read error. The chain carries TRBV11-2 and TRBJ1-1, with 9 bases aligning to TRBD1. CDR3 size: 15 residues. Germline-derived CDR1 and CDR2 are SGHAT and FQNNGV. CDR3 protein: CASSFQTGGNAEAFF. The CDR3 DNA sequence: TGTGCCAGCAGCTTTCAGACAGGGGGGAACGCTGAAGCTTTCTTT.

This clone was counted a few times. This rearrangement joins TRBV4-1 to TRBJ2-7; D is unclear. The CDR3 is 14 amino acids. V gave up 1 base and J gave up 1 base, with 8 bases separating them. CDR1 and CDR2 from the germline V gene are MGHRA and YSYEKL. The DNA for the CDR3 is TGCGCCAGCAGCCAAGTCGCGGAGTCCTACGAGCAGTACTTC. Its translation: CASSQVAESYEQYF.

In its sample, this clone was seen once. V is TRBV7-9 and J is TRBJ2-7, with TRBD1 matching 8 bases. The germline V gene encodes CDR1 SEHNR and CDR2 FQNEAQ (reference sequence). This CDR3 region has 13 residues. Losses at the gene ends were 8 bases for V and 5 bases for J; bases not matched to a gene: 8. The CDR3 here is CASGGTGRDEQYF. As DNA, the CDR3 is TGTGCCAGCGGCGGGACAGGAAGGGACGAGCAGTACTTC.

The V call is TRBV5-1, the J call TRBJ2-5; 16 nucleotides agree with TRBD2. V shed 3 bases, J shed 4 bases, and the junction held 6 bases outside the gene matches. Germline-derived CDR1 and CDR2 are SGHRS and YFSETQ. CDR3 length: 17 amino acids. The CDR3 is CASSWGLAGGPGETQYF. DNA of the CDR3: TGCGCCAGCAGCTGGGGACTAGCGGGAGGGCCGGGAGAGACCCAGTACTTC. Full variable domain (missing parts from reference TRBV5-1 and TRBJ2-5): KAGVTQTPRYLIKTRGQQVTLSCSPISGHRSVSWYQQTPGQGLQFLFEYFSETQRNKGNFPGRFSGRQFSNSRSEMNVSTLELGDSALYLCASSWGLAGGPGETQYFGPGTRLLVL.

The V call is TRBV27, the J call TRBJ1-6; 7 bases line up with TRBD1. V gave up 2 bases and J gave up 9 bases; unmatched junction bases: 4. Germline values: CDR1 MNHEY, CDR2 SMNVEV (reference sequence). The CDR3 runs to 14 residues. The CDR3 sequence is CASSLRQGGSPLHF. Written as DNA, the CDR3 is TGTGCCAGCAGTTTAAGACAGGGTGGTTCACCCCTCCACTTT.